The clone carrying this T cell receptor (beta chain) was observed a few times. Its antigen is unidentified. Little can be read into the size of this beta chain, an off-target read in a library designed for alpha chains. As for time point: sample taken at primary tumor resection. Samples were donated by 72 untreated early-stage non-small cell lung cancer patients. The authors sequenced whole RNA from tumor, nontumor lung or frozen PBMC without sorting. The data belong to a study of spatial heterogeneity in lung cancer. Study-wide background: Each time, sequencing found more beta-chain sequences than alpha-chain sequences. General study results and limits: Tumoral mutation counts were tracked by counts of expanded intratumoral alpha and beta TCRs.

TCRdb re-called the 5' RACE reads with MiXCR, one entry per CDR3 protein. The table lists around 11,000 distinct CDR3 sequences, 7.9% of them singletons. Source: lung tumor tissue, taken at surgery. This clonotype was sampled from a female donor with early-stage non-small cell lung cancer.

This CDR3 is CASSVAPNTEAFF. The CDR3 nucleotides read TGTGCCAGCAGCGTAGCTCCGAACACTGAAGCTTTCTTT. The rearrangement joins TRBV9 to TRBJ1-1; D not resolved. The V and J ends lost 0 bases and 1 base respectively, with 4 bases between them. Germline V gives CDR1 SGDLS, CDR2 YYNGEE. The CDR3 is 13 amino acids.